What follows are 18 T cell receptor beta chains derived from one specimen sequenced in a study of cytomegalovirus exposure and HLA in healthy donors. The PCR made use of 60 Vbeta and 13 Jbeta primers. Measured with immunoSEQ multiplex PCR; TCRdb has only the in-frame clones, and not every one. The table includes about 64,000 clones, 65% to 70% detected once. The sequencing input was PBMCs. These receptors all stem from a male donor in good health and CMV-seropositive.

The chain recombines TRBV19 with TRBJ1-1, with TRBD1 as a possible D gene (6 bases). Germline CDR1 and CDR2: LNHDA and SQIVND (reference sequence). The CDR3 extends over 13 amino acids. Trimming removed 7 bases from V and 5 bases from J, with 14 bases in between. The DNA for the CDR3 is TGTGCCAGTATCAGGGGTGGGAAAACTGAAGCTTTCTTT. Amino acids: CASIRGGKTEAFF.

The sample holds a few counts of this clone. In DNA form, the CDR3 reads TGTGCCAGCAGCTTGTTAGAGGGCCGCCCGACTCAGTTCTTC. This gives the protein CASSLLEGRPTQFF. V is TRBV7-2 and J is TRBJ2-1; a weak D match, TRBD2 (5 bases). V lost 3 bases to trimming and J lost 13 bases, with 19 bases between them. The CDR3 has 14 residues. In germline, CDR1 is SGHTA, CDR2 FQGNSA.

V and J are TRBV7-9 and TRBJ2-3; 7 bases are a match to TRBD1. V shed 5 bases and J 1 base; nucleotides not matched to a gene: 12. CDR3 length: 17 amino acids. The germline V gene encodes CDR1 SEHNR and CDR2 FQNEAQ (reference sequence). Here the CDR3 DNA reads TGTGCCAGCAGCCTGTTGACGACAGGGTGGGGCACAGATACGCAGTATTTT. It is translated as CASSLLTTGWGTDTQYF.

The rearrangement links TRBV4-1 to TRBJ2-7; 10 bases align to TRBD1. Germline V lookup: CDR1 MGHRA, CDR2 YSYEKL. The CDR3 spans 14 residues. V dropped 0 bases and J dropped 6; count of bases not matched to a gene: 2. The CDR3 region has the DNA TGCGCCAGCAGCCAAGAAGGGACAGGGGTCGAGCAGTACTTC. This codes for CASSQEGTGVEQYF.

J is TRBJ1-5 and V is TRBV7-9, with D possibly being TRBD1 (5 bases). Deletions cut 6 bases from V and 10 bases from J, with 13 bases between. CDR1 is SEHNR, CDR2 FQNEAQ, per germline (reference sequence). CDR3 length: 12 residues. The CDR3 DNA reads as TGTGCCAGCAGGGGGGGGAGTGGTCCCCAGCATTTT. Amino acid sequence: CASRGGSGPQHF.

The chain combines TRBV6-4 with TRBJ2-7, with D unclear. Trimming cost V 4 bases and J 6 bases, with 4 bases left between them. The CDR3 is 10 amino acids. CDR1 and CDR2 from the germline V gene are MRHNA and SNTAGT. CDR3 sequence (DNA): TGTGCCAGCAGTGTTCGCGAGCAGTACTTC. It translates to CASSVREQYF.

The V and J genes are TRBV5-4 and TRBJ1-6, with D possibly TRBD1 on 5 matching bases. CDR1 is SGHNT and CDR2 is YYREEE in the germline V gene (reference sequence). V was pared by 4 bases and J by 8 bases, with 19 bases between. This CDR3 is built from 16 residues. The CDR3 region is CASSNPSTEQHSPLHF. The CDR3 nucleotides are TGTGCCAGCAGCAATCCATCGACAGAACAACATTCACCCCTCCACTTT.

The chain links TRBV7-2 to TRBJ2-7, with 7 bases identical to TRBD1. The CDR3 has 17 residues. The ends lost 8 bases at V and 3 bases at J; junction bases unmatched: 19. Germline-derived CDR1 and CDR2 are SGHTA and FQGNSA. The CDR3 nucleotides are TGTGCCAGCGGCACGTCTGCTGCCGGGACAGTTCGCTACGAGCAGTACTTC. Protein product: CASGTSAAGTVRYEQYF.

This chain joins TRBV19 and TRBJ2-3, with D possibly matching TRBD2 (6 bases). The CDR3 sequence is 13 residues long. Germline CDR1 reads LNHDA; CDR2 reads SQIVND (reference sequence). V shed 5 bases and J shed 5 bases, with 11 bases lying between them. CDR3 sequence reads: CASSSEGIDTQYF. The CDR3 nucleotides are TGTGCCAGTAGTTCGGAGGGGATAGATACGCAGTATTTT.

V gene TRBV7-2 combines with J gene TRBJ2-7; TRBD2 might be the D (6 bases). Trimming took 3 bases from V and 2 from J, leaving 11 bases between them. Germline CDR1 reads SGHTA; CDR2 reads FQGNSA. This CDR3 comprises 14 residues. The CDR3 DNA reads as TGTGCCAGCAGCTTCCAGGGAGGAACCTACGAGCAGTACTTC. This encodes CASSFQGGTYEQYF.

The chain links TRBV27 to TRBJ2-3; D uncertain. Trimming cost V 4 bases and J 0 bases, with 5 bases left between them. Germline V gene sequence: CDR1 MNHEY, CDR2 SMNVEV (reference sequence). The CDR3 has 13 amino acids. The CDR3 sequence: CASSYSSTDTQYF. CDR3 DNA: TGTGCCAGCAGTTATTCTAGCACAGATACGCAGTATTTT.

This sequence joins TRBV29-1 and TRBJ2-1; 12 bases are shared with TRBD2. V shed 5 bases, J shed 0 bases, and the junction held 23 bases outside the gene matches. This CDR3 is built from 22 residues. Per the germline V gene, CDR1 is SQVTM and CDR2 is ANQGSEA. This chain's CDR3 is CSVPGTMKSILAGGYSYNEQFF. CDR3 DNA sequence: TGCAGCGTTCCGGGGACAATGAAATCGATACTAGCGGGAGGCTACTCCTACAATGAGCAGTTCTTC.

The chain has TRBV6-4 and TRBJ2-1, with TRBD2 matching over 12 bases. The CDR3 consists of 16 residues. CDR1 and CDR2 from the germline V gene are MRHNA and SNTAGT. V was clipped by 0 bases and J by 4 bases; unmatched bases: 1. The CDR3 here is CASSDSGTSGYNEQFF. In DNA form, the CDR3 reads TGTGCCAGCAGTGACTCCGGGACTAGCGGGTACAATGAGCAGTTCTTC.

The chain uses TRBV5-6 and TRBJ1-1, with a possible D match to TRBD1 (6 bases). Germline CDR1 reads SGHDT; CDR2 reads YYEEEE. The CDR3 loop spans 11 amino acids. V was shortened by 7 bases and J by 11 bases, with 15 bases between the two germline ends. The CDR3 region has the DNA TGTGCCAGCTCTTTCGGGGGGGCCGCTTTCTTT. This sequence encodes CASSFGGAAFF.

The chain combines TRBV5-5 with TRBJ1-3; 7 positions agree with TRBD1. CDR1 and CDR2 (germline): SGHKS, YYEKEE (reference sequence). This CDR3 has 16 amino acids. With 4 bases clipped from V and 0 bases from J, the junction kept 7 bases outside the gene matches. The CDR3 is CASSKETGLSGNTIYF. The CDR3, as DNA: TGTGCCAGCAGCAAGGAGACAGGGCTCTCTGGAAACACCATATATTTT. Full variable domain (missing parts from reference TRBV5-5 and TRBJ1-3): DAGVTQSPTHLIKTRGQQVTLRCSPISGHKSVSWYQQVLGQGPQFIFQYYEKEERGRGNFPDRFSARQFPNYSSELNVNALLLGDSALYLCASSKETGLSGNTIYFGEGSWLTVV.

In its sample, this clone was seen a few times. This chain uses TRBV6-1 with TRBJ2-7; 7 bases fit TRBD1. The V and J ends lost 0 bases and 1 base, in that order; junction bases with no gene match: 6. The CDR3 has 16 residues. Germline CDR1 reads MNHNS; CDR2 reads SASEGT. CDR3 protein: CASSEAEGTVSYEQYF. The CDR3 DNA reads TGTGCCAGCAGTGAAGCTGAAGGGACAGTTTCCTACGAGCAGTACTTC.

This clone turned up a few times. This rearrangement joins TRBV19 to TRBJ1-5, with D perhaps TRBD1 (6 bases). Trimming shortened V by 9 bases and J by 6 bases, and 21 bases separated the two germline ends. This CDR3 has 15 residues. The germline CDR1 and CDR2 sequences are LNHDA and SQIVND (reference sequence). CDR3 sequence (DNA): TGTGCCAGCCAACTCACGGCAGGGGTCAGTCAGCCCCAGCATTTT. It specifies CASQLTAGVSQPQHF.

The gene calls are TRBV6-5 and TRBJ1-4; D is unclear. This CDR3 has 14 residues. Germline V gives CDR1 MNHEY, CDR2 SVGAGI. V was clipped by 3 bases and J by 8 bases, with 13 bases between them. CDR3 region: CASSYGGRLEKLFF. The CDR3 nucleotides read TGTGCCAGCAGTTATGGCGGGCGGTTGGAAAAACTGTTTTTT.